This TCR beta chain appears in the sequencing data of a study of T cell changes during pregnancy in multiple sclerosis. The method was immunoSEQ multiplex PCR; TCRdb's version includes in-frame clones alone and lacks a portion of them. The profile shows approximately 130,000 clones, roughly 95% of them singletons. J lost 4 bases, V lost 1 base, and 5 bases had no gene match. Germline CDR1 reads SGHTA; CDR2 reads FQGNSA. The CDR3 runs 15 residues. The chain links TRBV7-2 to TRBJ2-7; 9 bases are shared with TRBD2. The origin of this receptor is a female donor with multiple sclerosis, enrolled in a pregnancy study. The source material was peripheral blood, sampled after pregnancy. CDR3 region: CASSLVLAGGYEQYF. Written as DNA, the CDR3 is TGTGCCAGCAGCTTAGTACTAGCGGGTGGGTACGAGCAGTACTTC.